These 21 T cell receptor beta chains originate from one sample sequenced in a study of HIV-infected patients and healthy controls. TCRdb processed the 5' RACE reads anew with MiXCR; each CDR3 protein has one entry. This table has 60,000 to 70,000 distinct CDR3 sequences, 15% to 20% appearing once. Source material: CD4+ T cells from blood. The receptors originated from a human donor in good health.

V usage is TRBV7-3 and J usage is TRBJ1-1; possibly TRBD1 for D (5 bases). This CDR3 has 15 amino acids. V gave up 1 base and J gave up 6 bases, with 15 bases separating them. The germline CDR1 and CDR2 sequences are SGHTA and FQGTGA. The CDR3 is CASSLRGGVGSEAFF. CDR3 sequence (DNA): TGTGCCAGCAGCTTAAGGGGAGGGGTCGGTTCTGAAGCTTTCTTT.

This clonotype was seen repeatedly, ten times or more. The chain has TRBV11-1 and TRBJ2-2; tentative D call: TRBD1 (7 bases). Trimming removed 0 bases from V and 3 bases from J, with 29 bases in between. CDR1 and CDR2 from the germline V gene are SGHAT and FQDESV (reference sequence). The CDR3 has 22 residues. The CDR3 is CASSLAPTRQGRGVAYTGELFF. DNA for the CDR3: TGTGCCAGCAGCTTAGCCCCGACCCGACAAGGCAGGGGGGTTGCATACACCGGGGAGCTGTTTTTT. Full variable domain (rest looked up from reference TRBV11-1 and TRBJ2-2): EAEVAQSPRYKITEKSQAVAFWCDPISGHATLYWYRQILGQGPELLVQFQDESVVDDSQLPKDRFSAERLKGVDSTLKIQPAELGDSAMYLCASSLAPTRQGRGVAYTGELFFGEGSRLTVL.

This clonotype was seen ten or more times. The chain links TRBV18 to TRBJ1-1; the match to TRBD1 covers 9 bases. This CDR3 region has 15 residues. V lost 5 bases and J lost 0; bases outside the gene matches: 4. Per the germline V gene, CDR1 is KGHSH and CDR2 is LQKENI. CDR3 in amino acids: CASSTGQGMNTEAFF. The CDR3 DNA follows: TGTGCCAGCTCAACGGGACAGGGCATGAACACTGAAGCTTTCTTT.

This clonotype was found a few times. The rearrangement links TRBV7-8 to TRBJ2-5, with D possibly matching TRBD1 (6 bases). The CDR3 contains 15 residues. Trimming left V 4 bases short and J 5 bases short, with 17 bases between. Germline V gives CDR1 SGHVS, CDR2 FQNEAQ. CDR3 in amino acids: CASSWDRQDGETQYF. CDR3 nucleotides: TGTGCCAGCAGCTGGGACCGACAGGACGGGGAGACCCAGTACTTC.

Within the sample, this clonotype is medium-sized. V gene TRBV7-9 combines with J gene TRBJ2-5; no reliable D call. The germline V and J ends were trimmed by 1 base and 5 bases, with 8 bases remaining between them. The germline gives CDR1 SEHNR, CDR2 FQNEAQ (reference sequence). The CDR3 is 13 residues long. CDR3 nucleotides: TGTGCCAGCAGCTTAGGAGGCTCGGAGACCCAGTACTTC. Translation gives CASSLGGSETQYF.

This chain links TRBV12-3 or TRBV12-4 with TRBJ2-5; no clear D. CDR3 length: 14 residues. V lost 8 bases and J 2 bases, leaving 15 bases between the germline ends. CDR3 loop: CASSAGPAQETQYF. In DNA, the CDR3 is TGTGCCAGCTCCGCTGGGCCAGCTCAAGAGACCCAGTACTTC.

This clonotype was recorded at least ten times. The chain carries TRBV3-1 and TRBJ1-1; unclear D gene. This CDR3 has 14 residues. Per the germline V gene, CDR1 is LGHDT and CDR2 is YNNKEL (reference sequence). Trimming took off 3 bases at V and 6 bases at J, with 14 bases between the two ends. The CDR3 DNA reads TGTGCCAGCAGCCAGTCGTCGGCAGGCCCTGAAGCTTTCTTT. Translated: CASSQSSAGPEAFF.

The chain uses TRBV6-5 and TRBJ1-4, with TRBD1 as a possible D gene (6 bases). CDR3 length: 17 amino acids. Germline-derived CDR1 and CDR2 are MNHEY and SVGAGI. V was shortened by 2 bases and J by 5 bases, with 18 bases between the two germline ends. CDR3 loop: CASSYEPPGQPNEKLFF. CDR3 DNA: TGTGCCAGCAGTTACGAACCACCGGGACAACCGAATGAAAAACTGTTTTTT.

This sequence joins TRBV7-2 and TRBJ1-5; possibly TRBD1 for D (6 bases). V lost 4 bases to trimming and J lost 6 bases, with 16 bases between them. Germline values: CDR1 SGHTA, CDR2 FQGNSA. CDR3 length: 15 residues. The DNA for the CDR3 is TGTGCCAGCAGCTCCTATACAGGGTCGGGTCAGCCCCAGCATTTT. The encoded protein is CASSSYTGSGQPQHF.

A few counts support this clonotype. The V call is TRBV12-3 or TRBV12-4, the J call TRBJ1-3, with D possibly being TRBD1 (5 bases). This CDR3 comprises 16 residues. V lost 7 bases and J lost 0, with 16 bases in between. The CDR3 region has the DNA TGTGCCAGCATTAAAGGGGAACAGTCCTCTGGAAACACCATATATTTT. Protein product: CASIKGEQSSGNTIYF.

V usage is TRBV10-3 and J usage is TRBJ1-1; TRBD1 matches 10 bases. CDR3 length: 14 residues. The V segment lost 6 bases and the J segment 4 bases; nucleotides outside the gene matches: 5. Germline CDR1 reads ENHRY; CDR2 reads SYGVKD. CDR3 protein: CAISDRGPGTEAFF. The DNA of the CDR3 is TGTGCCATCAGCGACAGGGGGCCGGGCACTGAAGCTTTCTTT.

The chain has TRBV6-5 and TRBJ1-5, with a tentative D call TRBD1 (5 bases). Trimming shortened V by 0 bases and J by 9 bases, and 9 bases separated the two germline ends. The CDR3 runs to 13 residues. Germline V gene lookup returns CDR1 MNHEY and CDR2 SVGAGI. The CDR3 here is CASSYSSGRPQHF. CDR3 nucleotides: TGTGCCAGCAGTTACTCGTCGGGGCGGCCCCAGCATTTT.

This clonotype was recorded at least ten times. The V and J genes are TRBV5-4 and TRBJ1-1, with D tentatively TRBD1 (6 bases). The CDR3 runs to 15 residues. The germline V and J ends were trimmed by 3 bases and 3 bases, with 15 bases remaining between them. Germline lookup yields CDR1 SGHNT and CDR2 YYREEE (reference sequence). CDR3 sequence: CASSSTSGADTEAFF. In DNA form, the CDR3 reads TGTGCCAGCAGCTCCACTTCGGGGGCGGACACTGAAGCTTTCTTT.

This clonotype was observed many times. This chain joins TRBV18 and TRBJ2-3; possible D gene TRBD2, 6 bases. V was pared by 3 bases and J by 6 bases, with 13 bases between. The CDR3 length is 14 residues. Germline lookup yields CDR1 KGHSH and CDR2 LQKENI. The CDR3 sequence is CASSPPTSRDTQYF. CDR3 in DNA: TGTGCCAGCTCACCGCCGACTAGTCGGGATACGCAGTATTTT.

This clonotype has ten or more counts. V gene TRBV6-2 or TRBV6-3 combines with J gene TRBJ1-1; D call uncertain. The CDR3 has 12 amino acids. Germline loops: CDR1 MNHEY, CDR2 SVGEGT. The V end was cut by 5 bases, the J end by 5 bases, with 9 bases between. This CDR3 is CASSHDRTEAFF. The CDR3 nucleotides are TGTGCCAGCAGTCACGACCGGACTGAAGCTTTCTTT.

This clonotype has more than one count but fewer than ten. This chain links TRBV6-6 with TRBJ2-6; D unresolved. This CDR3 spans 16 amino acids. Germline V gene sequence: CDR1 MNHNY, CDR2 SVGAGI (reference sequence). The V end lost 6 bases, the J end lost 0 bases, and 12 bases lay between the germline ends. For the CDR3, the DNA is TGTGCCAGCAGCCGATCTCAAGGCTCTGGGGCCAACGTCCTGACTTTC. It specifies CASSRSQGSGANVLTF.

This clonotype was counted only a few times. The V gene is TRBV6-6, the J gene TRBJ2-7; D remains ambiguous. The CDR3 is made up of 11 amino acids. Germline values: CDR1 MNHNY, CDR2 SVGAGI (reference sequence). V dropped 1 base and J dropped 3 bases, with 1 base sitting between them. CDR3 amino acids: CASSYFYEQYF. CDR3 coding DNA: TGTGCCAGCAGTTACTTCTACGAGCAGTACTTC.

This chain links TRBV12-3 or TRBV12-4 with TRBJ2-1; D unclear. Trimming cost V 3 bases and J 0 bases, with 12 bases left between them. The CDR3 runs 16 residues. The CDR3 DNA reads as TGTGCCAGCAGTTTTGGGTCCATGAGCTCCTACAATGAGCAGTTCTTC. It yields the protein CASSFGSMSSYNEQFF.

This clonotype occurred many times. The rearrangement links TRBV6-2 or TRBV6-3 to TRBJ2-7; the D is unclear. The CDR3 runs 12 residues. Germline V gene lookup returns CDR1 MNHEY and CDR2 SVGEGT. The V end lost 5 bases, the J end lost 3 bases, and 8 bases lay between the germline ends. CDR3 in DNA: TGTGCCAGCAGTGCCTACCTCTACGAGCAGTACTTC. Amino acid sequence: CASSAYLYEQYF.

This clonotype was detected only a few times. CDR3 in amino acids: CSARDMRGLQNTEAFF. CDR3 nucleotide sequence: TGCAGTGCTAGAGATATGAGGGGCCTCCAGAACACTGAAGCTTTCTTT. The chain links TRBV20-1 to TRBJ1-1, with D possibly matching TRBD1 (5 bases). The CDR3 length is 16 residues. Germline values: CDR1 DFQATT, CDR2 SNEGSKA (reference sequence). V lost 0 bases, J lost 1 base, and 15 bases lay in between.

This chain connects TRBV10-3 to TRBJ1-4; 8 positions agree with TRBD1. CDR3 length: 15 residues. Trimming at V came to 5 bases and at J to 0 bases, leaving 2 bases not matched to a gene. CDR1 and CDR2 (germline): ENHRY, SYGVKD. For the CDR3, the DNA is TGTGCCATCAGTACAGGGGGATCAACTAATGAAAAACTGTTTTTT. It encodes CAISTGGSTNEKLFF.